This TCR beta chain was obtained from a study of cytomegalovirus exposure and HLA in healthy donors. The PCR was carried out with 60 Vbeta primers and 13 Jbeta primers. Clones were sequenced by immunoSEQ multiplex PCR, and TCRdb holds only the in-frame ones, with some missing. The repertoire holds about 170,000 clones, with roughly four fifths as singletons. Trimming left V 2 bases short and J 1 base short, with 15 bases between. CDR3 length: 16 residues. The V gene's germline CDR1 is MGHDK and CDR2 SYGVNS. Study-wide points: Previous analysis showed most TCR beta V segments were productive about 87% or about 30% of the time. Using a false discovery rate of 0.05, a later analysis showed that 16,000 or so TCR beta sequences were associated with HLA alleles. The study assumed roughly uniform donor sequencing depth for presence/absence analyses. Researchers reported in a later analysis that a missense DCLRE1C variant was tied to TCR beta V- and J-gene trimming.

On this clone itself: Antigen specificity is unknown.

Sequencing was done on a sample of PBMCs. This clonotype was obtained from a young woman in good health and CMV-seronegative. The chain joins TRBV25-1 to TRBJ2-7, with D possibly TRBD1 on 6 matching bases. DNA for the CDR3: TGTGCCAGCAGTGAAGAGTGGACAGCTACTTCCTACGAGCAGTACTTC. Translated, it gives CASSEEWTATSYEQYF.